The 3 T cell receptor beta chains below come from one sample, sequenced in a study of Ad26.COV2.S vaccination and SARS-CoV-2 variants. This sample's treatment: approximately 18 received Ad26.COV2.S at low or high dose, single or two shots; roughly 5 received placebo; per-sample allocation not given. Samples came from day 63 after the first vaccine or placebo injection. Assay: immunoSEQ multiplex PCR; the TCRdb copy retains only in-frame clones and omits some. The sample holds about 400,000 clones, approximately 89% seen once. The sample here was peripheral blood, taken in a trial of Ad26.COV2.S vaccine versus placebo. These TCRs come from a person aged 18-65 years who received the Ad26.COV2.S COVID-19 vaccine or a placebo.

The J gene is TRBJ1-2, the V gene TRBV9, with D tentatively TRBD1 (5 bases). Germline CDR1 reads SGDLS; CDR2 reads YYNGEE. The V gene lost 0 bases and the J gene lost 3 bases, with 12 bases spanning the gap. The CDR3 has 15 residues. CDR3 protein: CASSVAIGEHYGYTF. As DNA, the CDR3 is TGTGCCAGCAGCGTAGCTATAGGGGAACACTATGGCTACACCTTC.

The rearrangement links TRBV5-1 to TRBJ2-7; D is uncertain. With 2 bases removed from V and 4 bases from J, the gap between germline ends came to 10 bases. Germline V gene sequence: CDR1 SGHRS, CDR2 YFSETQ. This CDR3 is 13 amino acids long. As DNA, the CDR3 is TGCGCCAGCAGCTTAAGATCAGGTTACGAGCAGTACTTC. Protein sequence: CASSLRSGYEQYF. Filled out from reference TRBV5-1 and TRBJ2-7, the complete variable domain reads KAGVTQTPRYLIKTRGQQVTLSCSPISGHRSVSWYQQTPGQGLQFLFEYFSETQRNKGNFPGRFSGRQFSNSRSEMNVSTLELGDSALYLCASSLRSGYEQYFGPGTRLTVT.

The CDR3 loop reads CASSLGRNQPQHF. Here the CDR3 DNA reads TGTGCCAGCAGCTTGGGACGGAATCAGCCCCAGCATTTT. The gene calls are TRBV5-4 and TRBJ1-5; D unclear. This CDR3 spans 13 amino acids. Between the trimmed V and J ends, which lost 0 bases and 4 bases, there was a span of 5 bases. The germline V gene has CDR1 SGHNT and CDR2 YYREEE (reference sequence). Combining the CDR3 with reference TRBV5-4 and TRBJ1-5 gives the whole variable domain ETGVTQSPTHLIKTRGQQVTLRCSSQSGHNTVSWYQQALGQGPQFIFQYYREEENGRGNFPPRFSGLQFPNYSSELNVNALELDDSALYLCASSLGRNQPQHFGDGTRLSIL.